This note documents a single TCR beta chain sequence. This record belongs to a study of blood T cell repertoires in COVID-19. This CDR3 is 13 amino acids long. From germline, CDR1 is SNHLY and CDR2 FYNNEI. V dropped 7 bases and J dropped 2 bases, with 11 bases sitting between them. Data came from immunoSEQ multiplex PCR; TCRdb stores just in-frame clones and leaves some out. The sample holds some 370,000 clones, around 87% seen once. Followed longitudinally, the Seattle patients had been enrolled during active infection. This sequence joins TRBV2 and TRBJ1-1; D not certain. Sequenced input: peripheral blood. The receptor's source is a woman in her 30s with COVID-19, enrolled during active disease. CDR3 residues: CASTSDTNTEAFF. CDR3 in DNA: TGTGCCAGCACCTCCGACACTAACACTGAAGCTTTCTTT.